This entry lists 22 T cell receptor beta chains sequenced from one sample in a study of cytotoxic CD8 clonotypes in ibrutinib-treated CLL. Using immunoSEQ multiplex PCR, the repertoire was profiled, and TCRdb retains in-frame clones only, with some absent. The table records roughly 170,000 clones, approximately 80% of them present only once. The starting material was PBMCs, obtained after 24 months of ibrutinib treatment. All receptors come from a human donor with chronic lymphocytic leukemia.

The chain uses TRBV6-1 and TRBJ2-7; weak D call: TRBD1 (5 bases). Trimming removed 7 bases at V and 2 bases at J, with 15 bases between. Germline V lookup: CDR1 MNHNS, CDR2 SASEGT. The CDR3 is made up of 14 amino acids. The CDR3 here is CASNAWGGTYEQYF. In DNA, the CDR3 is TGTGCCAGCAATGCATGGGGCGGAACCTACGAGCAGTACTTC.

The chain has TRBV28 and TRBJ2-7, with D tentatively TRBD2 (5 bases). Germline-derived CDR1 and CDR2 are MDHEN and SYDVKM. The CDR3 consists of 15 residues. Trimming left V 5 bases short and J 3 bases short, with 17 bases between. The CDR3 is CASSRSGIYLYEQYF. The CDR3 DNA reads as TGTGCCAGCAGTCGATCCGGGATTTACCTCTACGAGCAGTACTTC.

This clone is a singleton in its sample. This CDR3 is CASMRPGVANYGYTF. The CDR3 DNA reads TGTGCCAGCATGAGACCCGGGGTGGCTAACTATGGCTACACCTTC. This chain uses TRBV2 with TRBJ1-2; no clear D gene. V was shortened by 7 bases and J by 0 bases, with 15 bases between the two germline ends. Germline CDR1 reads SNHLY; CDR2 reads FYNNEI. CDR3 size: 15 residues. The full variable domain, in which reference TRBV2 and TRBJ1-2 provide the parts outside the CDR3, is EPEVTQTPSHQVTQMGQEVILRCVPISNHLYFYWYRQILGQKVEFLVSFYNNEISEKSEIFDDQFSVERPDGSNFTLKIRSTKLEDSAMYFCASMRPGVANYGYTFGSGTRLTVV.

The genes are TRBV28 and TRBJ2-7; 10 bases are shared with TRBD1. The CDR3 totals 16 residues. V dropped 4 bases and J dropped 1; count of bases not matched to a gene: 7. The germline V gene has CDR1 MDHEN and CDR2 SYDVKM. The CDR3 sequence: CASSSLRTGGSYEQYF. CDR3 nucleotides: TGTGCCAGCAGTTCTCTCCGGACAGGGGGTTCCTACGAGCAGTACTTC. The full variable domain, its missing parts supplied by reference TRBV28 and TRBJ2-7, is DVKVTQSSRYLVKRTGEKVFLECVQDMDHENMFWYRQDPGLGLRLIYFSYDVKMKEKGDIPEGYSVSREKKERFSLILESASTNQTSMYLCASSSLRTGGSYEQYFGPGTRLTVT.

This clone was seen more than once but under ten times. The V gene is TRBV7-2, the J gene TRBJ2-3, with 8 positions matching TRBD2. J gave up 6 bases and V 1 base, and 6 bases lay outside the gene matches. Germline lookup yields CDR1 SGHTA and CDR2 FQGNSA. The CDR3 is made up of 15 amino acids. The CDR3 nucleotides read TGTGCCAGCAGCTTAGATTACGGGGGGGCGGATACGCAGTATTTT. Encoded protein: CASSLDYGGADTQYF.

This chain connects TRBV4-1 to TRBJ1-4; D is ambiguous. V shed 1 base and J shed 8 bases, with 5 bases lying between them. This CDR3 region has 12 residues. Germline V gene sequence: CDR1 MGHRA, CDR2 YSYEKL. The CDR3 reads CASSQVREKLFF. In nucleotides, the CDR3 is TGCGCCAGCAGCCAAGTAAGAGAAAAACTGTTTTTT.

This rearrangement joins TRBV19 to TRBJ2-6; unclear D gene. This CDR3 region has 14 residues. CDR1 LNHDA and CDR2 SQIVND come from the germline V gene (reference sequence). Trimming stripped 3 bases from V and 2 bases from J, with 5 bases between. CDR3 residues: CASSMAAGANVLTF. The CDR3 DNA follows: TGTGCCAGTAGTATGGCGGCTGGGGCCAACGTCCTGACTTTC. Full variable domain (remainder filled in from reference TRBV19 and TRBJ2-6): DGGITQSPKYLFRKEGQNVTLSCEQNLNHDAMYWYRQDPGQGLRLIYYSQIVNDFQKGDIAEGYSVSREKKESFPLTVTSAQKNPTAFYLCASSMAAGANVLTFGAGSRLTVL.

This sequence joins TRBV4-3 and TRBJ1-3, with no clear D. The CDR3 is 14 residues long. V dropped 4 bases and J dropped 2 bases, with 9 bases sitting between them. Germline V gene sequence: CDR1 LGHNA, CDR2 YSLEER. The CDR3 loop is CASSPKPAGNTIYF. DNA for the CDR3: TGCGCCAGCAGCCCGAAACCGGCTGGAAACACCATATATTTT.

This chain links TRBV4-1 with TRBJ2-2, with 8 bases fitting TRBD1. Germline CDR1 MGHRA, CDR2 YSYEKL. The CDR3 totals 15 residues. V lost 3 bases to trimming and J lost 6 bases; unmatched junction nucleotides: 6. The CDR3 reads CASSHSTGDPGELFF. DNA for the CDR3: TGCGCCAGCAGCCATTCGACAGGGGACCCCGGGGAGCTGTTTTTT.

This clone showed up just once. This chain uses TRBV5-6 with TRBJ1-1; D is unclear. With 5 bases removed from V and 1 base from J, the gap between germline ends came to 9 bases. CDR1 is SGHDT and CDR2 is YYEEEE in the germline V gene. This CDR3 spans 13 amino acids. CDR3 protein: CASRRTANTEAFF. The DNA for the CDR3 is TGTGCCAGCAGAAGAACAGCGAACACTGAAGCTTTCTTT.

The J gene is TRBJ1-1, the V gene TRBV19, with 7 bases fitting TRBD1. CDR3 size: 13 residues. The germline V gene encodes CDR1 LNHDA and CDR2 SQIVND (reference sequence). V lost 1 base and J lost 7; bases outside the gene matches: 3. The CDR3 bases are TGTGCCAGTAGTATAGGGACAGGAGATGAAGCTTTCTTT. Residues: CASSIGTGDEAFF.

The chain uses TRBV18 and TRBJ2-5; no reliable D call. The germline CDR1 and CDR2 sequences are KGHSH and LQKENI. Trimming removed 2 bases at V and 2 bases at J, with 9 bases between. This CDR3 is built from 14 residues. The CDR3, as DNA: TGTGCCAGCTCACCAGGGCAGAGACAAGAGACCCAGTACTTC. Amino acid sequence: CASSPGQRQETQYF. Full variable domain (missing parts from reference TRBV18 and TRBJ2-5): NAGVMQNPRHLVRRRGQEARLRCSPMKGHSHVYWYRQLPEEGLKFMVYLQKENIIDESGMPKERFSAEFPKEGPSILRIQQVVRGDSAAYFCASSPGQRQETQYFGPGTRLLVL.

This clone was counted a single time. The genes are TRBV6-1 and TRBJ2-3; no clear D gene. Trimming stripped 4 bases from V and 8 bases from J, with 10 bases between. CDR1 MNHNS and CDR2 SASEGT come from the germline V gene. The CDR3 is 12 residues long. The CDR3 is CASSGGTGTQYF. The DNA for the CDR3 is TGTGCCAGCAGTGGGGGTACCGGTACGCAGTATTTT.

The genes are TRBV4-3 and TRBJ2-3; 14 bases align to TRBD2. The length of the CDR3 is 18 residues. The germline V gene has CDR1 LGHNA and CDR2 YSLEER. After removal of 0 bases from V and 7 bases from J, the junction contained 9 bases not matched to a gene. As DNA, the CDR3 is TGCGCCAGCAGCCAAGAAGGGACTAGCGGGAGTGGATTGAATACGCAGTATTTT. This encodes CASSQEGTSGSGLNTQYF.

The V call is TRBV5-6, the J call TRBJ1-1; D is undetermined. The V and J ends lost 0 bases and 7 bases respectively, with 16 bases between them. Per germline, CDR1 SGHDT and CDR2 YYEEEE. The CDR3 runs to 15 residues. The CDR3 nucleotides read TGTGCCAGCAGCTTGGTTAGGGCAGCGGCCCTTGAAGCTTTCTTT. It is translated as CASSLVRAAALEAFF.

The chain employs TRBV21-1 and TRBJ1-1; the table calls TRBD1, which could not be checked here. TRBV21-1 is an annotated pseudogene. The CDR3 has 16 residues. The CDR3 loop reads CASSKGDRGYRAEAFF. In DNA, the CDR3 is TGTGCCAGCAGCAAAGGGGACAGGGGCTATCGTGCTGAAGCTTTCTTT.

The chain is built from TRBV30 and TRBJ1-3; D unclear. Germline CDR1 reads GTSNPN; CDR2 reads SVGIG (reference sequence). The V gene lost 2 bases and the J gene lost 3 bases, with 14 bases spanning the gap. The CDR3 consists of 15 residues. The CDR3 DNA follows: TGTGCCTGGAGTAGTGGAACTCAGAGTGGAAACACCATATATTTT. Its protein product is CAWSSGTQSGNTIYF.

The J gene is TRBJ1-4, the V gene TRBV28; 9 nucleotides match TRBD1. The V gene end was trimmed by 6 bases and the J gene end by 12 bases; junction bases not matched to a gene: 14. The CDR3 is 15 residues long. Germline CDR1 is MDHEN and CDR2 is SYDVKM. The CDR3 nucleotides read TGTGCCAGCAGAACCCCGGGACAGGGAAAGAAACAACTGTTTTTT. It translates to CASRTPGQGKKQLFF.

The chain is built from TRBV28 and TRBJ2-5; D ambiguous. Trimming removed 5 bases from V and 5 bases from J, with 6 bases in between. Germline loops: CDR1 MDHEN, CDR2 SYDVKM. The CDR3 totals 11 residues. The CDR3 DNA is TGTGCCAGCAGTGCGTGGGAGACCCAGTACTTC. The encoded protein is CASSAWETQYF.

J is TRBJ1-6 and V is TRBV10-3; the match to TRBD1 covers 7 bases. Germline lookup yields CDR1 ENHRY and CDR2 SYGVKD. The trim removed 5 bases at V and 10 bases at J, leaving 8 bases unmatched. The CDR3 consists of 14 residues. The CDR3 region is CAISNRGSDSPLHF. The CDR3 DNA reads TGTGCCATCAGTAACAGGGGTTCAGACTCACCCCTCCACTTT.

This chain joins TRBV11-2 and TRBJ2-3, with D perhaps matching TRBD2 (5 bases). This CDR3 comprises 13 residues. CDR1 is SGHAT and CDR2 is FQNNGV in the germline V gene. V gave up 3 bases and J gave up 3 bases, with 7 bases separating them. The CDR3 DNA follows: TGTGCCAGCAGCTTCGGAGGTACAGATACGCAGTATTTT. It encodes CASSFGGTDTQYF.

The V gene is TRBV30, the J gene TRBJ1-5; 8 nucleotides match TRBD1. Trimming removed 5 bases from V and 0 bases from J; junction bases left unmatched: 3. This CDR3 comprises 14 residues. Germline V gives CDR1 GTSNPN, CDR2 SVGIG (reference sequence). CDR3 coding DNA: TGTGCCTGGGGACAGGGTTATAGCAATCAGCCCCAGCATTTT. It specifies CAWGQGYSNQPQHF.